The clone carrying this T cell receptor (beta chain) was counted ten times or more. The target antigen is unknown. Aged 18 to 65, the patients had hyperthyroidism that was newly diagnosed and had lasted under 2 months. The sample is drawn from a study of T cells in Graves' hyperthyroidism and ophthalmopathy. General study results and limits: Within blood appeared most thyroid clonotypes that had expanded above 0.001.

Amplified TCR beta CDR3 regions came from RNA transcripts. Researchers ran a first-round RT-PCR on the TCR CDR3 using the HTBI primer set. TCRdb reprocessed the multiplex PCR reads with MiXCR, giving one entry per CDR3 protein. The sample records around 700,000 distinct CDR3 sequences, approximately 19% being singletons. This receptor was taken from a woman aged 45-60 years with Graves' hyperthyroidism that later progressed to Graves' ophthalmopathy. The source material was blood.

The CDR3 here is CASSGMNRAEANQPQHF. Here the CDR3 DNA reads TGTGCCAGCAGTGGGATGAATCGGGCCGAGGCCAATCAGCCCCAGCATTTT. The chain is built from TRBV2 and TRBJ1-5; D ambiguous. Trimming took off 4 bases at V and 3 bases at J, with 19 bases between the two ends. The germline V gene encodes CDR1 SNHLY and CDR2 FYNNEI. There are 17 residues in the CDR3.